The next 5 T cell receptor beta chains were all read from a single sample in a study of blood T cell repertoires in COVID-19. Only in-frame clones appear in the TCRdb table, and some are missing; sequencing was by immunoSEQ multiplex PCR. The sample has some 140,000 clones; 65% to 80% are singletons. Material for sequencing was peripheral blood. These receptors originate from a man aged 55-75 years with acute or convalescent COVID-19.

This clone was detected a few times. Within the sample, other DNA sequences also encode this same CDR3. The V and J genes are TRBV28 and TRBJ1-5, with TRBD1 as a possible D gene (5 bases). This CDR3 comprises 15 residues. Germline-derived CDR1 and CDR2 are MDHEN and SYDVKM. V was cut by 4 bases and J by 0 bases, with 10 bases left in between. The CDR3 region has the DNA TGTGCCAGCAGTTCTACAGGAACTAGCAATCAGCCCCAGCATTTT. Translated: CASSSTGTSNQPQHF.

This clone was seen only a few times. V usage is TRBV27 and J usage is TRBJ1-6; the match to TRBD1 covers 8 bases. Per germline, CDR1 MNHEY and CDR2 SMNVEV (reference sequence). The trim removed 3 bases at V and 9 bases at J, leaving 7 bases unmatched. The CDR3 has 15 amino acids. The CDR3 DNA reads TGTGCCAGCAGTTTCAAGCTGACAGGGGTTTCACCCCTCCACTTT. This encodes CASSFKLTGVSPLHF.

V is TRBV6-2 or TRBV6-3 and J is TRBJ2-3; TRBD2 matches at 14 bases. V was pared by 4 bases and J by 0 bases, with 12 bases of the junction left unmatched. Germline assignment: CDR1 MNHEY and CDR2 SVGEGT. The CDR3 contains 20 residues. The CDR3 DNA sequence: TGTGCCAGCAGTTTCCCGACTAGCGGGAGGGTTATAACTAGCACAGATACGCAGTATTTT. Protein sequence: CASSFPTSGRVITSTDTQYF.

This clone occurred a few times. The rearrangement uses TRBV27 and TRBJ2-2; the match to TRBD2 covers 15 bases. Trimming cost V 6 bases and J 5 bases; bases outside gene matches: 13. The CDR3 covers 19 residues. Looked up from germline, CDR1 is MNHEY and CDR2 is SMNVEV (reference sequence). The CDR3 region has the DNA TGTGCCAGCAGATCCTCGGGACTAGCGGGAGGTATCGGGACCGGGGAGCTGTTTTTT. This gives the protein CASRSSGLAGGIGTGELFF.

The chain combines TRBV2 with TRBJ2-5, with TRBD1 matching 8 bases. The CDR3 consists of 13 residues. The V gene end was trimmed by 6 bases and the J gene end by 2 bases; junction bases not matched to a gene: 2. CDR1 is SNHLY, CDR2 FYNNEI, per germline. The CDR3 region is CASRRDRQETQYF. The CDR3 DNA reads as TGTGCCAGCAGGCGGGACAGGCAAGAGACCCAGTACTTC.